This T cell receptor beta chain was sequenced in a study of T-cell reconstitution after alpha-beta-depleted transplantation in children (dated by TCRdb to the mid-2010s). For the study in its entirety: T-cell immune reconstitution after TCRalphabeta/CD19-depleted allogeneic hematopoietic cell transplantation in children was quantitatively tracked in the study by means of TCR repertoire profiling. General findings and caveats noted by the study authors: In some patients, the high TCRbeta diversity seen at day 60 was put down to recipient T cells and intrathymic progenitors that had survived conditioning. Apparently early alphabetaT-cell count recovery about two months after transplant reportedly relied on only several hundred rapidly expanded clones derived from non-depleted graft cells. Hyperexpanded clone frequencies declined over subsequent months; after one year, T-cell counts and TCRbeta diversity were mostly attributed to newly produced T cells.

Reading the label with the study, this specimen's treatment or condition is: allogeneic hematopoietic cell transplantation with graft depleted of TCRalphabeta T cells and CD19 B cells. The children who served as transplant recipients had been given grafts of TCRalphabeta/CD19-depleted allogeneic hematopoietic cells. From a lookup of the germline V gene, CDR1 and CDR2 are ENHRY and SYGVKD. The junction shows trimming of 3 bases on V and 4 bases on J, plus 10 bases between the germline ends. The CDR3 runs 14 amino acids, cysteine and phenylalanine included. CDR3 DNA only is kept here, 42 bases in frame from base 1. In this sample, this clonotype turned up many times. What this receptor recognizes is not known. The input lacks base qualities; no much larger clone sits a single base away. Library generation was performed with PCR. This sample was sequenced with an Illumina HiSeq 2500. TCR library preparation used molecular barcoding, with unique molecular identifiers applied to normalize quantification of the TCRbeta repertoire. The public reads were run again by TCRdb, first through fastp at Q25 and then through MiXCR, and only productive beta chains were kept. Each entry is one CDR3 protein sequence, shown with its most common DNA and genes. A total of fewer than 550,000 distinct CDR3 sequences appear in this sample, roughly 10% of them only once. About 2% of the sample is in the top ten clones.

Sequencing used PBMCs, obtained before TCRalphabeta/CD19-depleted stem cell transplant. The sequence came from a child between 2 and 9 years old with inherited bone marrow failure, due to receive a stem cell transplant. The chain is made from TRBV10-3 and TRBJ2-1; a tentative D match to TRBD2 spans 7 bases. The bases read TGTGCCATCAGTGACGGGGGGCTATACAATGAGCAGTTCTTC. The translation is CAISDGGLYNEQFF.